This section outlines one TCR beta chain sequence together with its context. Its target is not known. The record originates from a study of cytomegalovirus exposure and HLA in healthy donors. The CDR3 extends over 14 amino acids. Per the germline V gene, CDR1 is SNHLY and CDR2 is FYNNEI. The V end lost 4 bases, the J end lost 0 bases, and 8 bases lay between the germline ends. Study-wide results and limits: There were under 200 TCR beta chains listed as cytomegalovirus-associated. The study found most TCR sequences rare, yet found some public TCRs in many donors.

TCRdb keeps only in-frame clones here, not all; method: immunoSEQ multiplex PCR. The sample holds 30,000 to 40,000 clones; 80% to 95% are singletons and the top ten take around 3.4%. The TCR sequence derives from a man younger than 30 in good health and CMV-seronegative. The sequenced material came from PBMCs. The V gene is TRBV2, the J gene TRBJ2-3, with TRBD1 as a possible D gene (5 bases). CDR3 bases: TGTGCCAGCAGTGGACAGTCTAGCACAGATACGCAGTATTTT. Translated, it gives CASSGQSSTDTQYF.